Here is one T cell receptor (beta chain) with its context. There is no known antigen for this receptor. Base qualities are not at hand, and no much larger clone is one base apart. This entry belongs to a study of response to subunit inactivated influenza vaccine (dated by TCRdb to the late 2010s). Study-level background: Deep quantitative T cell receptor repertoire profiling was used in the study to track responses to a trivalent subunit inactivated influenza vaccine.

General conclusions and limits of the study: The authors suggested that each seasonal influenza vaccination may recruit only a limited number of new T cells.

To prepare the library, RT-PCR was applied. This sample was sequenced with an Illumina HiSeq 2500. The public reads were quality trimmed at Q25 with fastp and then assembled into clones with MiXCR by TCRdb, keeping productive beta chains. Entries are consolidated by CDR3 protein sequence, retaining the most common genes and DNA. Present in this sample are a few hundred thousand distinct CDR3 sequences, about 20% of which were seen just once. The ten largest make up approximately 10% of the sample. Including cysteine and phenylalanine, the CDR3 has 14 amino acids. Only the CDR3 part of the read is kept: 42 bases, read in frame from the first base. The V end loses 7 bases and the J end loses 5 bases, and a stretch of 18 bases separates them.

This sequence was found in a man between 50 and 75 years old who received an inactivated influenza vaccine. Donor details come from another sample of the same person, matched by shared clones. The source was PBMCs from blood, collected 21 months after vaccination. The V gene is TRBV12-3 or TRBV12-4 and the J gene is TRBJ2-7, with TRBD1 perhaps the D gene, on 8 matching bases. The nucleotide sequence reads TGTGCCAGCACCTTACAGGGGGGGCCCCACGAGCAGTACTTC. This gives the protein CASTLQGGPHEQYF.